Each of the 27 T cell receptor beta chains below was sequenced from the same sample in a study of T cells in Graves' hyperthyroidism and ophthalmopathy. Using RNA transcripts as the source, TCR beta CDR3 regions were amplified. The HTBI primer set served for first-round RT-PCR of the TCR CDR3. TCRdb recomputed calls from the multiplex PCR reads with MiXCR, one row per CDR3 protein. The data hold roughly 180,000 distinct CDR3 sequences, with 15% to 20% observed a single time. Sequenced: blood. The receptors originated from a woman in her fifties or sixties with Graves' hyperthyroidism.

The chain employs TRBV30 and TRBJ1-2; D is undetermined. In germline, CDR1 is GTSNPN, CDR2 SVGIG (reference sequence). The CDR3 covers 12 residues. Trimming stripped 2 bases from V and 4 bases from J, with 8 bases between. The CDR3 is CAWSYGLYGYTF. CDR3 sequence (DNA): TGTGCCTGGAGTTATGGCCTCTATGGCTACACCTTC.

In its sample, this clonotype was seen many times. The V call is TRBV12-3 or TRBV12-4, the J call TRBJ2-7; TRBD2 matches at 13 bases. This CDR3 is built from 15 residues. V lost 6 bases and J lost 6; bases outside the gene matches: 8. The CDR3 loop is CASSGLAGARGEQYF. Written as DNA, the CDR3 is TGTGCCAGCAGCGGACTAGCGGGGGCACGGGGCGAGCAGTACTTC.

Many counts were recorded for this clonotype. The genes are TRBV7-3 and TRBJ2-3; 8 nucleotides match TRBD2. Germline V gene lookup returns CDR1 SGHTA and CDR2 FQGTGA. The CDR3 totals 16 residues. J lost 4 bases, V lost 5 bases, and 11 bases had no gene match. CDR3 sequence reads: CASSPGGRTSSDTQYF. In nucleotides, the CDR3 is TGTGCCAGCAGCCCGGGGGGGAGGACTAGCTCAGATACGCAGTATTTT.

The V gene is TRBV5-1, the J gene TRBJ1-2, with D possibly being TRBD1 (6 bases). The CDR3 runs 14 residues. Germline CDR1 is SGHRS and CDR2 is YFSETQ. Trimming removed 5 bases from V and 5 bases from J, with 16 bases in between. The CDR3 here is CASRLFTGKYGYTF. In DNA form, the CDR3 reads TGCGCCAGCAGGCTCTTTACAGGGAAGTATGGCTACACCTTC.

The sample holds many counts of this clonotype. The gene calls are TRBV5-1 and TRBJ2-7; TRBD1 matches at 10 bases. Germline V CDR1 and CDR2: SGHRS, YFSETQ. CDR3 length equals 14 residues. J lost 4 bases, V lost 2 bases, and 3 bases had no gene match. CDR3 sequence (DNA): TGCGCCAGCAGCTTTGGGGGACAGGGGTACGAGCAGTACTTC. Translation gives CASSFGGQGYEQYF. Filled out from reference TRBV5-1 and TRBJ2-7, the complete variable domain reads KAGVTQTPRYLIKTRGQQVTLSCSPISGHRSVSWYQQTPGQGLQFLFEYFSETQRNKGNFPGRFSGRQFSNSRSEMNVSTLELGDSALYLCASSFGGQGYEQYFGPGTRLTVT.

This clonotype showed up many times. V is TRBV15 and J is TRBJ2-1; 7 nucleotides line up with TRBD2. The CDR3 is 17 residues long. Germline lookup yields CDR1 LNHNV and CDR2 YYDKDF (reference sequence). Losses at the gene ends were 0 bases for V and 7 bases for J; bases not matched to a gene: 12. As DNA, the CDR3 is TGTGCCACCAGCAGAGATTGGCGACTAGCTCGGGGGAATGAGCAGTTCTTC. It translates to CATSRDWRLARGNEQFF.

The rearrangement joins TRBV15 to TRBJ2-7; D is possibly TRBD2 (5 bases). The CDR3 loop spans 15 amino acids. The germline V and J ends were trimmed by 0 bases and 3 bases, with 12 bases remaining between them. The germline V gene encodes CDR1 LNHNV and CDR2 YYDKDF (reference sequence). CDR3 in DNA: TGTGCCACCAGCAGAGATGATATGAGGGACTACGAGCAGTACTTC. Translation: CATSRDDMRDYEQYF.

This clonotype was found many times. The genes are TRBV7-9 and TRBJ2-1; tentative D call: TRBD1 (5 bases). The V end was cut by 3 bases, the J end by 5 bases, with 11 bases between. From germline, CDR1 is SEHNR and CDR2 FQNEAQ (reference sequence). The CDR3 runs 14 residues. The CDR3 DNA is TGTGCCAGCAGCTTTAGCAGGGTGGACAATGAGCAGTTCTTC. Translated: CASSFSRVDNEQFF.

This clonotype was counted only a few times. The chain carries TRBV4-3 and TRBJ1-1, with 9 bases fitting TRBD1. CDR3 length: 16 residues. The V gene's germline CDR1 is LGHNA and CDR2 YSLEER. V lost 2 bases to trimming and J lost 5 bases; unmatched junction nucleotides: 9. The CDR3 protein is CASSQLPGQGETEAFF. DNA for the CDR3: TGCGCCAGCAGCCAACTTCCGGGACAGGGAGAAACTGAAGCTTTCTTT.

This clonotype has at least ten counts. The chain employs TRBV28 and TRBJ2-7; 10 bases match TRBD2. The V gene's germline CDR1 is MDHEN and CDR2 SYDVKM. V shed 5 bases and J 3 bases; nucleotides not matched to a gene: 7. The CDR3 contains 15 residues. CDR3 sequence: CASSPIAGGDYEQYF. The CDR3 bases are TGTGCCAGCAGTCCTATAGCGGGGGGCGACTACGAGCAGTACTTC.

This clonotype was recorded at least ten times. The chain uses TRBV20-1 and TRBJ2-3; TRBD1 or TRBD2 may be the D gene (6 bases each). V was pared by 1 base and J by 6 bases, with 14 bases between. The CDR3 spans 14 residues. The germline V gene encodes CDR1 DFQATT and CDR2 SNEGSKA (reference sequence). The CDR3 loop reads CSARAVGGLDTQYF. In nucleotides, the CDR3 is TGCAGTGCTAGAGCAGTAGGGGGGCTTGATACGCAGTATTTT.

The table lists this clonotype with many counts. The chain couples TRBV29-1 to TRBJ1-2; D is unclear. The CDR3 loop spans 13 amino acids. The ends were cut back, 5 bases at V and 1 base at J, with 11 bases in the middle. Looked up from germline, CDR1 is SQVTM and CDR2 is ANQGSEA. The CDR3 is CSVRSPDNYGYTF. The CDR3 DNA is TGCAGCGTTCGCTCACCTGATAACTATGGCTACACCTTC.

This clonotype was recorded many times. The chain carries TRBV20-1 and TRBJ2-7; 7 bases agree with TRBD2. The CDR3 is made up of 12 amino acids. From germline, CDR1 is DFQATT and CDR2 SNEGSKA (reference sequence). Unmatched junction bases numbered 1, after V lost 5 bases and J lost 0 bases. Here the CDR3 reads CSAGGSSYEQYF. The CDR3 DNA follows: TGCAGTGCTGGCGGGAGCTCCTACGAGCAGTACTTC.

This clonotype was found many times. The chain combines TRBV29-1 with TRBJ1-1, with 7 bases matching TRBD1. CDR3 length: 12 residues. V gave up 4 bases and J gave up 4 bases; unmatched junction bases: 3. Per the germline V gene, CDR1 is SQVTM and CDR2 is ANQGSEA. CDR3 DNA sequence: TGCAGCGTTGGAACAGGGGCCACTGAAGCTTTCTTT. As protein: CSVGTGATEAFF.

The V gene is TRBV28, the J gene TRBJ1-6; TRBD1 is a possible D gene (5 bases). V dropped 4 bases and J dropped 7 bases, with 14 bases sitting between them. The CDR3 is 15 residues long. Germline-derived CDR1 and CDR2 are MDHEN and SYDVKM. CDR3 amino acids: CASSYLGLLNSPLHF. In nucleotides, the CDR3 is TGTGCCAGCAGTTACTTGGGACTCCTGAATTCACCCCTCCACTTT.

The V call is TRBV2, the J call TRBJ2-1; TRBD2 matches 11 bases. After removal of 6 bases from V and 3 bases from J, the junction contained 4 bases not matched to a gene. CDR3 size: 15 residues. Germline V gene lookup returns CDR1 SNHLY and CDR2 FYNNEI. CDR3 nucleotide sequence: TGTGCCAGCAGCAAACTAGCGGGAGTCTACAATGAGCAGTTCTTC. This codes for CASSKLAGVYNEQFF.

The chain combines TRBV25-1 with TRBJ2-3, with TRBD1 as a possible D gene (6 bases). The CDR3 is 15 residues long. V lost 6 bases and J 0 bases, leaving 13 bases between the germline ends. Per germline, CDR1 MGHDK and CDR2 SYGVNS. The CDR3, as DNA: TGTGCCAGCAGCTCCAGGGGCACGAGCACAGATACGCAGTATTTT. This gives the protein CASSSRGTSTDTQYF. The whole variable domain, remainder taken from reference TRBV25-1 and TRBJ2-3, is EADIYQTPRYLVIGTGKKITLECSQTMGHDKMYWYQQDPGMELHLIHYSYGVNSTEKGDLSSESTVSRIRTEHFPLTLESARPSHTSQYLCASSSRGTSTDTQYFGPGTRLTVL.

The CDR3 sequence: CASSLRYPNQPQHF. Here the CDR3 DNA reads TGCGCCAGCAGCCTTCGTTACCCGAATCAGCCCCAGCATTTT. The gene calls are TRBV4-1 and TRBJ1-5; no clear D gene. In germline, CDR1 is MGHRA, CDR2 YSYEKL. This CDR3 spans 14 amino acids. V lost 4 bases and J 4 bases, leaving 11 bases between the germline ends.

This clonotype was seen a few times. CDR3 coding DNA: TGTGCCAGTACCGACCAGGGGGGCACTGAAGCTTTCTTT. Its protein is CASTDQGGTEAFF. The chain links TRBV19 to TRBJ1-1, with 7 nucleotides matching TRBD1. Germline-derived CDR1 and CDR2 are LNHDA and SQIVND (reference sequence). This CDR3 comprises 13 residues. V gave up 7 bases and J gave up 4 bases; unmatched junction bases: 6. The full variable domain, rest sourced from reference TRBV19 and TRBJ1-1, is DGGITQSPKYLFRKEGQNVTLSCEQNLNHDAMYWYRQDPGQGLRLIYYSQIVNDFQKGDIAEGYSVSREKKESFPLTVTSAQKNPTAFYLCASTDQGGTEAFFGQGTRLTVV.

This clonotype was detected ten times or more. This chain uses TRBV7-9 with TRBJ2-1; maybe TRBD2 (6 bases). Germline CDR1 is SEHNR and CDR2 is FQNEAQ (reference sequence). The germline V and J ends were trimmed by 1 base and 8 bases, with 18 bases remaining between them. The CDR3 extends over 16 amino acids. For the CDR3, the DNA is TGTGCCAGCAGCTTAGGGGACGAATCTTGGGGGGATGAGCAGTTCTTC. Translating gives CASSLGDESWGDEQFF.

This clonotype was observed many times. The chain combines TRBV5-5 with TRBJ2-1; the match to TRBD1 covers 7 bases. The ends lost 4 bases at V and 7 bases at J; junction bases unmatched: 11. This CDR3 region has 15 residues. CDR1 SGHKS and CDR2 YYEKEE come from the germline V gene (reference sequence). The CDR3: CASSPTSDRQNEQFF. DNA for the CDR3: TGTGCCAGCAGCCCAACCTCGGACAGGCAAAATGAGCAGTTCTTC.

This clonotype was seen ten or more times. The V gene is TRBV19, the J gene TRBJ2-1; 10 bases match TRBD1. CDR3 length: 15 amino acids. CDR1 and CDR2 (germline): LNHDA, SQIVND (reference sequence). The V and J ends lost 7 bases and 4 bases, in that order; junction bases with no gene match: 7. DNA for the CDR3: TGTGCCAGTACCGAAGGGACAGGGGTATACAATGAGCAGTTCTTC. Translating gives CASTEGTGVYNEQFF.

This clonotype was seen a handful of times. The chain is built from TRBV20-1 and TRBJ1-1; D uncertain. The CDR3 contains 11 residues. From germline, CDR1 is DFQATT and CDR2 SNEGSKA (reference sequence). Deletions cut 4 bases from V and 5 bases from J, with 8 bases between. This CDR3 is CSANHYTEAFF. The CDR3 DNA follows: TGCAGTGCTAACCACTATACTGAAGCTTTCTTT.

This clonotype appeared many times. This chain connects TRBV20-1 to TRBJ1-4, with a tentative D call TRBD1 (6 bases). The CDR3 covers 15 residues. Germline CDR1 is DFQATT and CDR2 is SNEGSKA (reference sequence). The V and J ends lost 5 bases and 7 bases respectively, with 20 bases between them. The CDR3 DNA reads as TGCAGTGCTTTCCGCGGGGGGGGCCGGGGTGAAAAACTGTTTTTT. Its protein product is CSAFRGGGRGEKLFF.

V and J are TRBV5-6 and TRBJ2-7, with D hard to call. This CDR3 comprises 13 residues. Germline V gives CDR1 SGHDT, CDR2 YYEEEE. V was clipped by 2 bases and J by 2 bases, with 8 bases between them. For the CDR3, the DNA is TGTGCCAGCAGCTTCCGCGAGGCCTACGAGCAGTACTTC. It codes for CASSFREAYEQYF.

The rearrangement links TRBV6-1 to TRBJ1-1, with 7 bases that match TRBD1. V lost 8 bases and J lost 1; bases outside the gene matches: 13. The CDR3 has 16 residues. In germline, CDR1 is MNHNS, CDR2 SASEGT. The CDR3 DNA reads as TGTGCCAGCCTACAGGGGTCGGGCGGTAGGAACACTGAAGCTTTCTTT. Its translation: CASLQGSGGRNTEAFF.

This clonotype was recorded a few times. At one of its ends the junction is not consistent with the germline gene, which may arise from a read error. The chain uses TRBV7-7 and TRBJ2-7; D remains unclear. The germline V gene has CDR1 SSHAT and CDR2 FNYEAQ (reference sequence). CDR3 length: 9 residues. The CDR3, as DNA: TGTGCTAGCAGCCCCGGGCAGTACTTC. This translates into CASSPGQYF.